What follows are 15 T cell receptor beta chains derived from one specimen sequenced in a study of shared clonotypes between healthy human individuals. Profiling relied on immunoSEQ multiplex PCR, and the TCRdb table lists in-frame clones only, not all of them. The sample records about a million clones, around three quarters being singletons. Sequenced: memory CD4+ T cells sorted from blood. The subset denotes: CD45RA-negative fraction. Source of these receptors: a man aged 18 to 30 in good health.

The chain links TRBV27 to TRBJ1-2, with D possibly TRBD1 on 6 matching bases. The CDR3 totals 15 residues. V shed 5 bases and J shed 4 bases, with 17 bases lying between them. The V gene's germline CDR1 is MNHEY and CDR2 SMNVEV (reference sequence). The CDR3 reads CASSPADRPVYGYTF. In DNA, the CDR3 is TGTGCCAGCAGTCCCGCCGACAGGCCCGTCTATGGCTACACCTTC.

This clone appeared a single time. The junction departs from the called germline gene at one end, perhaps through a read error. The CDR3 loop is CASSPREAYYNEQFF. In DNA form, the CDR3 reads TGTGCCAGCTCGCCACGGGAAGCCTACTACAATGAGCAGTTCTTC. The chain combines TRBV18 with TRBJ2-1; a possible D gene is TRBD2 (5 bases). Germline V gene sequence: CDR1 KGHSH, CDR2 LQKENI. The CDR3 runs 15 residues.

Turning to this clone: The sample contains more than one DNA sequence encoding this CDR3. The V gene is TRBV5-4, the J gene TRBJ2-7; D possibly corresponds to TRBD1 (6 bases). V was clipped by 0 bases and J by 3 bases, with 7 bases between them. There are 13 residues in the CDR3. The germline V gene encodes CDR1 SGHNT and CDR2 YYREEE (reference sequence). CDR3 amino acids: CASSLGGHYEQYF. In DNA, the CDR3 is TGTGCCAGCAGCTTGGGGGGGCACTACGAGCAGTACTTC.

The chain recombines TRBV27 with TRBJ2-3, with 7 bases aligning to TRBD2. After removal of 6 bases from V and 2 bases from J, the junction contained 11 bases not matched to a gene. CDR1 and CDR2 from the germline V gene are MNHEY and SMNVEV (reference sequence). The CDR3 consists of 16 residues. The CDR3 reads CASSPRAGPPTDTQYF. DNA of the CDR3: TGTGCCAGCAGCCCCCGAGCGGGACCCCCCACAGATACGCAGTATTTT.

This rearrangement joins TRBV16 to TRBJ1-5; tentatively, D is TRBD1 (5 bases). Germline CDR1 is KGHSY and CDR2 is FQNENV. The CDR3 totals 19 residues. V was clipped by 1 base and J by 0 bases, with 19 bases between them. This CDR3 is CASSQWKGQEGHSNQPQHF. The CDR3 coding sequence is TGTGCCAGCAGCCAATGGAAAGGCCAGGAGGGGCATAGCAATCAGCCCCAGCATTTT.

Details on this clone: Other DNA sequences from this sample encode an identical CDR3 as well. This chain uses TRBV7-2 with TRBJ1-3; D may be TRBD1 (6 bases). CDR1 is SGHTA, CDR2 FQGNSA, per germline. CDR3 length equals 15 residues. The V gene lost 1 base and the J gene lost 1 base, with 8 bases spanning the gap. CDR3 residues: CASSLGTVSGNTIYF. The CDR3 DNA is TGTGCCAGCAGCTTAGGGACAGTATCTGGAAACACCATATATTTT.

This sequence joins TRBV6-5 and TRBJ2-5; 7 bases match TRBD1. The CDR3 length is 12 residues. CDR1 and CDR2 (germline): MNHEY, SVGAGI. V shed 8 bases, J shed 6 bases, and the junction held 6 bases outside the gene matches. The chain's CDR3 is CASGIQGQTQYF. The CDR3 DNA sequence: TGTGCCAGCGGGATACAGGGGCAGACCCAGTACTTC.

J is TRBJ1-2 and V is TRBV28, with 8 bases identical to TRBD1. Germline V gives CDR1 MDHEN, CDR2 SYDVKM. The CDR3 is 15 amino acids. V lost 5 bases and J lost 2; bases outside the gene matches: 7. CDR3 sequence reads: CASSLGQGSNYGYTF. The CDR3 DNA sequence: TGTGCCAGCAGTCTCGGACAGGGATCGAACTATGGCTACACCTTC.

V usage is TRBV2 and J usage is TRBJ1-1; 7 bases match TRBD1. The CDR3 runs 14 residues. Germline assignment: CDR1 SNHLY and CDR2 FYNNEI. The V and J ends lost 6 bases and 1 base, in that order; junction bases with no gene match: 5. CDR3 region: CASSATGKNTEAFF. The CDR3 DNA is TGTGCCAGCAGCGCGACAGGGAAGAACACTGAAGCTTTCTTT.

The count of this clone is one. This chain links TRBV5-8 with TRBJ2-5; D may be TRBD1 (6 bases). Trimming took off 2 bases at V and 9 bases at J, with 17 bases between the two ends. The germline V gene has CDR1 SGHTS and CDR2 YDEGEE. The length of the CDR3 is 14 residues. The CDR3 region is CASSFGQGTRAQYF. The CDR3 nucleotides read TGTGCCAGCAGCTTTGGGCAGGGGACCCGGGCCCAGTACTTC.

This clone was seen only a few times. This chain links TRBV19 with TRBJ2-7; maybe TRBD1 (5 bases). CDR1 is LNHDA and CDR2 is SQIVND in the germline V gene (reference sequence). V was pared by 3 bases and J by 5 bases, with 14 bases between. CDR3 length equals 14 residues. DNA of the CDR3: TGTGCCAGTAGTATTCTCAACAGGTGGGACGAGCAGTACTTC. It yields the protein CASSILNRWDEQYF.

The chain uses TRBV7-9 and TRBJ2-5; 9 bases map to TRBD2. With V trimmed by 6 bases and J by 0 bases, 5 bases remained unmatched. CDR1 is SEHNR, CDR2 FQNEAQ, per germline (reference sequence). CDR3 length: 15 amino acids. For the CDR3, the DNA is TGTGCCAGCAGGGGTAGCGGGGGCCACCAAGAGACCCAGTACTTC. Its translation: CASRGSGGHQETQYF.

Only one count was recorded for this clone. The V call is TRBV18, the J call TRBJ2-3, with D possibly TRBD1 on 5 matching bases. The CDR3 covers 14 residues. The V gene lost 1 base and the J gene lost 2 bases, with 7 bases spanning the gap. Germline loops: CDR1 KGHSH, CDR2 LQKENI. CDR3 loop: CASSPQGNTDTQYF. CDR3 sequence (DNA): TGTGCCAGCTCACCACAGGGGAACACAGATACGCAGTATTTT.

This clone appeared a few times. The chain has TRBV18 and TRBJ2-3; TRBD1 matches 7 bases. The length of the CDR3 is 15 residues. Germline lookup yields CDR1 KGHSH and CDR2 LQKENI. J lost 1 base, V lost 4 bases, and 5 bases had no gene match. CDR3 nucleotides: TGTGCCAGCTCACTCGGACAGGCTGGCACAGATACGCAGTATTTT. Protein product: CASSLGQAGTDTQYF.

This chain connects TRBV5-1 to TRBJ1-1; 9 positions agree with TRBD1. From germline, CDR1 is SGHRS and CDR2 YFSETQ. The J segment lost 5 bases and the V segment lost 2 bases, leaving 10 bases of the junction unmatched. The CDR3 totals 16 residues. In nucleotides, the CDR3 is TGCGCCAGCAGCTTACAGGGGGCCGAGACCGGGACTGAAGCTTTCTTT. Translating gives CASSLQGAETGTEAFF. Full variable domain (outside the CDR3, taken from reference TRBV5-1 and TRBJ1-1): KAGVTQTPRYLIKTRGQQVTLSCSPISGHRSVSWYQQTPGQGLQFLFEYFSETQRNKGNFPGRFSGRQFSNSRSEMNVSTLELGDSALYLCASSLQGAETGTEAFFGQGTRLTVV.